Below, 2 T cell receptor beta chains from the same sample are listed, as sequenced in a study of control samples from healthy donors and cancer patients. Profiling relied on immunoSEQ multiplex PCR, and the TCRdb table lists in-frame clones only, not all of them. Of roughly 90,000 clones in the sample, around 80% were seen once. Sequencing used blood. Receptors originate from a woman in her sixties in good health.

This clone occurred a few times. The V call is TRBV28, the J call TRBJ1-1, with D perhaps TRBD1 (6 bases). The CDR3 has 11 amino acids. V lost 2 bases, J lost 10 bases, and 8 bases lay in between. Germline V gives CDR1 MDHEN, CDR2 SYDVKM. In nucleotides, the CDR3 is TGTGCCAGCAGTTTAAAGGGGGGAGCTTTCTTT. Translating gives CASSLKGGAFF.

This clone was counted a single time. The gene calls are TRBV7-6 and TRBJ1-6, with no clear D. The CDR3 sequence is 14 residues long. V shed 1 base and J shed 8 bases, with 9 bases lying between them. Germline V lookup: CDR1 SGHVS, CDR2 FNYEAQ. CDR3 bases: TGTGCCAGCAGCTTAGGGGGTGGCCATTCACCCCTCCACTTT. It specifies CASSLGGGHSPLHF.